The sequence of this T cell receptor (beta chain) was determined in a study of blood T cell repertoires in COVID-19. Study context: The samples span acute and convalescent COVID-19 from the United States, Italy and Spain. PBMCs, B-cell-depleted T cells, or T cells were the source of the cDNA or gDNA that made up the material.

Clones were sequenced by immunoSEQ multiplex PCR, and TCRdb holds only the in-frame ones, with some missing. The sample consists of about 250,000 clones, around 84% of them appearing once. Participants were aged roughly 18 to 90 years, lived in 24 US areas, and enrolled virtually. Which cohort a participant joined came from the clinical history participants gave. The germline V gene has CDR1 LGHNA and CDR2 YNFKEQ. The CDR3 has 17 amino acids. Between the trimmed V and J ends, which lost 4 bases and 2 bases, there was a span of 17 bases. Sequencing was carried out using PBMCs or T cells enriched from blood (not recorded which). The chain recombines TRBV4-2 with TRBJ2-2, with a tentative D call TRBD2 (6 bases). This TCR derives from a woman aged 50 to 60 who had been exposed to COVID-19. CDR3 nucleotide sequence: TGTGCCAGCAGCCCCGTCCGGGACTTCGAAAACACCGGGGAGCTGTTTTTT. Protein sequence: CASSPVRDFENTGELFF.